The rows below give T cell receptor beta chains drawn from one sample of a study of T cell repertoires in cytomegalovirus infection. The antigens these receptors bind are not known. TCRdb used MiXCR to reprocess the reads, holding one entry per CDR3 protein. The repertoire holds approximately 910,000 distinct CDR3 sequences, with roughly 31% as singletons. Here the sequenced sample was cultured CD8+ T cells from PBMCs, taken from culture after CMV antigen stimulation. The receptors originated from a human donor in good health (CMV status not recorded). Some clones in this sample may be carry-over from other donors' samples. CDR3s include the opening cysteine and the closing phenylalanine or tryptophan. A D gene is named only where the DNA matches it firmly. Only part of the rows carry a size: once, few, many, or a class if the clone is expanded.

d_call j_call clone_size v_call cdr3_nt cdr3_aa
. TRBJ1-1 many TRBV11-1 TGTGCCAGCAGCTCTTGGAACACTGAAGCTTTCTTT CASSSWNTEAFF
TRBD2 TRBJ2-7 . TRBV10-2 TGCGCCAGCAGTGGGACTAGCGGCCAGAGCTCCTACGAGCAGTACTTC CASSGTSGQSSYEQYF
TRBD2 TRBJ2-4 few TRBV28 TGTGCCAGCAGAGCGAAACTAGCGGGGGTCCTCGAGGGAGCCAAAAACATTCAGTACTTC CASRAKLAGVLEGAKNIQYF
. TRBJ1-2 . TRBV12-3/TRBV12-4 TGTGCCAGCAGCCCGGGACACCCTCGTATCTATGGCTACACCTTC CASSPGHPRIYGYTF
. TRBJ1-2 few TRBV27 TGTGCCAGCAGTGCCATCACTGGGGGCCTTCATGGCTACACCTTC CASSAITGGLHGYTF
. TRBJ1-6 . TRBV4-2 TGTGCCAGCAGCCCTAAGGGACCTTCACCCCTCCACTTT CASSPKGPSPLHF
TRBD2 TRBJ2-1 many TRBV19 TGTGCCAGTAGTATAGGGCTAGCGGGGGGGAATGAGCAGTTCTTC CASSIGLAGGNEQFF
. TRBJ2-1 many TRBV5-5 TGTGCCAGCAGCCCGGGTAAAGGGATCTACAATGAGCAGTTCTTC CASSPGKGIYNEQFF
. TRBJ2-5 . TRBV3-1 TGTGCCAGCAGCCAAGAAAAGACCCAGTACTTC CASSQEKTQYF
. TRBJ2-3 many TRBV7-9 TGTGCCAGCAGCTCCCGGGGTAGCACAGATACGCAGTATTTT CASSSRGSTDTQYF
TRBD1 TRBJ2-7 . TRBV20-1 TGCAGTGCTAGAGATCTTGTGACAGGGAACTACTACGAGCAGTACTTC CSARDLVTGNYYEQYF
TRBD1 TRBJ2-1 . TRBV6-5 TGTGCCAGCAGTTATGCCGGGACAGGCTACAATGAGCAGTTCTTC CASSYAGTGYNEQFF
TRBD1 TRBJ2-3 . TRBV20-1 TGCAGTGCTCCCGAAGGGACAGGGGGAGATACGCAGTATTTT CSAPEGTGGDTQYF
TRBD1 TRBJ1-1 once TRBV12-3/TRBV12-4 TGTGCCAGCAGTTTGTCTTCAGGCAGGACAGGGACTGAAGCTTTCTTT CASSLSSGRTGTEAFF
TRBD2 TRBJ2-1 few TRBV6-2/TRBV6-3 TGTGCCAGCAGTTACGGGCGGGGGGACTACAATGAGCAGTTCTTC CASSYGRGDYNEQFF
. TRBJ1-3 many TRBV7-9 TGTGCCAGCAGCCCCAGATCGGAGGGGAGGACGGGGCCCACCATATATTTT CASSPRSEGRTGPTIYF
. TRBJ1-3 many TRBV19 TGTGCCAGTAGAGGAACTGGAAACACCATATATTTT CASRGTGNTIYF
TRBD2 TRBJ2-3 . TRBV12-3/TRBV12-4 TGTGCCAGCAGCAGACTAGCGGGGGGGCCGTCCCCTAGCACAGATACGCAGTATTTT CASSRLAGGPSPSTDTQYF
. TRBJ2-1 once TRBV13 TGTGCCAGCAGCCCCGACACACTGAACTACAATGAGCAGTTCTTC CASSPDTLNYNEQFF
. TRBJ1-1 many TRBV12-3/TRBV12-4 TGTGCCAGCAGCTTAGGGGCGACGGAAGCTTTCTTT CASSLGATEAFF
TRBD1 TRBJ1-5 . TRBV10-2 TGCGCCAGCAGTGAGTCCACAGGGGGCCAGCCCCAGCATTTT CASSESTGGQPQHF
TRBD1 TRBJ2-2 few TRBV24-1 TGTGCCACCAGTGACCGGACAGGGACCAACACCGGGGAGCTGTTTTTT CATSDRTGTNTGELFF